This record looks at one T cell receptor (beta chain) sequence and its context. The sample is drawn from a study of T cell responses to AZD1222 COVID-19 vaccine. About the research overall: Combined were second doses at about 4 or about 12 weeks.

Using immunoSEQ multiplex PCR, the repertoire was profiled, and TCRdb retains in-frame clones only, with some absent. The table lists about 140,000 clones, roughly 89% of them singletons, with just over 5.5% in the top ten. This CDR3 region has 15 residues. The V and J ends lost 6 bases and 1 base respectively, with 16 bases between them. The germline gives CDR1 MDHEN, CDR2 SYDVKM. Sequenced material: peripheral blood, taken on day 0 of AZD1222 vaccination. This receptor was obtained from an adult in good health. V usage is TRBV28 and J usage is TRBJ2-7; D gene unclear. CDR3: CASRRIGISSYEQYF. The DNA of the CDR3 is TGTGCCAGCAGGCGTATTGGGATTTCATCCTACGAGCAGTACTTC.